The T cell receptor (beta chain) under discussion was sequenced for a study of memory CD4+ T cells and cytomegalovirus serostatus. Study details: Healthy Belgian adult donors included 9 or 10 CMV-positive and 24 CMV-negative people.

Germline V lookup: CDR1 SGHKS, CDR2 YYEKEE (reference sequence). CDR3 size: 19 residues. With V trimmed by 4 bases and J by 0 bases, 9 bases remained unmatched. Overall study results and limits: CD4+ memory repertoires contained about two fifths of the 164 reported CMV TCRbeta sequences.

A word on this clone: Its antigen is not identified.

Study processing details: Out-of-frame sequences were removed, leaving about 2,300,000 distinct TCRbeta sequences. Sequencing used immunoSEQ multiplex PCR; TCRdb keeps in-frame clones, though not all of them. V and J calls and clone size are given by that table; D and trimming were obtained from the DNA. Among some 41,000 clones listed, about 82% were seen once. The sort gate was single viable CD3+CD4+CD8-CD45RO+ cells for memory CD4+ T cells. The chain recombines TRBV5-5 with TRBJ2-1, with 14 nucleotides matching TRBD2. The sequence came from an adult in good health and CMV-seronegative. Sequenced sample: memory CD4+ T cells from blood. The CDR3 nucleotides are TGTGCCAGCAGCCTGAAGTTCGGGACTAGCGGGAGCTCCTACAATGAGCAGTTCTTC. This codes for CASSLKFGTSGSSYNEQFF.